The T cell receptor (beta chain) under discussion was sequenced for a study of blood T cell repertoires in COVID-19. For the study at large: T cells, B-cell-depleted T cells, or PBMCs provided the cDNA or gDNA that served as material.

In the original analysis: The authors estimated nucleated cell counts from reference gene primer amplification. Clones were sequenced by immunoSEQ multiplex PCR, and TCRdb holds only the in-frame ones, with some missing. V, J and clone size are taken as reported in that table, and D and trimming were inferred from the DNA itself. The sample contains about 480,000 clones, roughly 85% of which appear only once. The CDR3 totals 14 residues. Germline CDR1 reads SGHRS; CDR2 reads YFSETQ. V lost 0 bases, J lost 5 bases, and 11 bases lay in between. Sequencing used PBMCs or T cells enriched from blood (not recorded which). This TCR was sampled from a young woman with acute COVID-19. The chain recombines TRBV5-1 with TRBJ1-1; D might be TRBD1 (6 bases). The chain's CDR3 is CASSLGRGRTEAFF. The CDR3 DNA is TGCGCCAGCAGCTTGGGCAGGGGAAGGACTGAAGCTTTCTTT.